These 22 T cell receptor beta chains came from one sample sequenced in a study of OX40 agonist ivuxolimab in advanced cancers. Profiled with immunoSEQ multiplex PCR; TCRdb holds only in-frame clones, not every one. The table has approximately 76,000 clones, 93% seen once. This specimen was CD4+ or CD8+ T cells sorted from blood, taken in a trial of the OX40 agonist ivuxolimab. These receptors originate from an adult with an advanced solid tumor such as melanoma, head and neck, liver or kidney cancer.

This chain connects TRBV2 to TRBJ1-6, with D perhaps TRBD1 (5 bases). The CDR3 totals 16 residues. The V and J ends lost 8 bases and 1 base respectively, with 15 bases between them. Germline CDR1 and CDR2: SNHLY and FYNNEI. CDR3 in amino acids: CASGRRGGSYNSPLHF. The DNA of the CDR3 is TGTGCCAGCGGCCGAAGGGGCGGATCCTATAATTCACCCCTCCACTTT.

CDR3 region: CASSQDWGPGELFF. The CDR3 coding sequence is TGCGCCAGCAGCCAAGACTGGGGGCCCGGGGAGCTGTTTTTT. The chain uses TRBV4-1 and TRBJ2-2; D possibly corresponds to TRBD1 (6 bases). The CDR3 consists of 14 residues. Germline V lookup: CDR1 MGHRA, CDR2 YSYEKL. The V gene lost 0 bases and the J gene lost 6 bases, with 8 bases spanning the gap.

The chain has TRBV12-5 and TRBJ2-7; a possible D gene is TRBD1 (7 bases). V shed 2 bases and J shed 5 bases, with 19 bases lying between them. CDR1 and CDR2 from the germline V gene are LGHNT and FRNRAP. This CDR3 is 16 amino acids long. CDR3 in DNA: TGTGCTAGTGGTTTGCTAGGGGGGACAGAGTCGGACGAGCAGTACTTC. Its translation is CASGLLGGTESDEQYF.

The chain joins TRBV5-8 to TRBJ1-5, with 7 bases matching TRBD1. V shed 4 bases and J 2 bases; nucleotides not matched to a gene: 6. Germline CDR1 reads SGHTS; CDR2 reads YDEGEE. CDR3 length: 15 amino acids. Here the CDR3 reads CASSQTGLGNQPQHF. DNA for the CDR3: TGTGCCAGCAGCCAGACAGGGTTGGGCAATCAGCCCCAGCATTTT.

The chain links TRBV5-1 to TRBJ2-1, with unresolved D. The CDR3 is made up of 12 amino acids. Trimming took off 0 bases at V and 5 bases at J, with 3 bases between the two ends. Per germline, CDR1 SGHRS and CDR2 YFSETQ. The CDR3 protein is CASSLADNEQFF. The CDR3 DNA is TGCGCCAGCAGCTTGGCTGACAATGAGCAGTTCTTC. Supplemented by reference TRBV5-1 and TRBJ2-1, the full variable domain reads KAGVTQTPRYLIKTRGQQVTLSCSPISGHRSVSWYQQTPGQGLQFLFEYFSETQRNKGNFPGRFSGRQFSNSRSEMNVSTLELGDSALYLCASSLADNEQFFGPGTRLTVL.

The V gene is TRBV5-6, the J gene TRBJ2-5; 10 nucleotides align to TRBD2. CDR1 SGHDT and CDR2 YYEEEE come from the germline V gene. The CDR3 has 17 residues. V trimming: 3 bases; J trimming: 3 bases; junction bases outside the gene matches: 11. CDR3: CASSSLLSGGPKETQYF. CDR3 sequence (DNA): TGTGCCAGCAGCTCCCTACTTAGCGGGGGGCCGAAAGAGACCCAGTACTTC.

The gene calls are TRBV6-1 and TRBJ1-1; D is perhaps TRBD1 (5 bases). CDR3 size: 17 residues. The germline CDR1 and CDR2 sequences are MNHNS and SASEGT. The V end lost 2 bases, the J end lost 4 bases, and 20 bases lay between the germline ends. Here the CDR3 DNA reads TGTGCCAGCAGTGAAAGGCCGTATGGGGCGAAGACCACTGAAGCTTTCTTT. Translating gives CASSERPYGAKTTEAFF.

This chain links TRBV7-9 with TRBJ1-2; 8 positions agree with TRBD1. With 4 bases clipped from V and 4 bases from J, the junction kept 5 bases outside the gene matches. The V gene's germline CDR1 is SEHNR and CDR2 FQNEAQ (reference sequence). CDR3 length equals 14 residues. The CDR3 DNA follows: TGTGCCAGCAGCTCCAGGGGGCAAGGCTATGGCTACACCTTC. Translated: CASSSRGQGYGYTF.

This clone appeared once. The chain uses TRBV14 and TRBJ2-3, with D perhaps matching TRBD2 (7 bases). CDR1 SGHDN and CDR2 FVKESK come from the germline V gene. The V end lost 2 bases, the J end lost 3 bases, and 12 bases lay between the germline ends. The CDR3 length is 15 residues. The CDR3 sequence is CASSQRGARTDTQYF. The DNA for the CDR3 is TGTGCCAGCAGCCAACGGGGGGCAAGGACAGATACGCAGTATTTT.

V gene TRBV9 combines with J gene TRBJ1-2, with 8 bases lining up with TRBD1. The germline V gene encodes CDR1 SGDLS and CDR2 YYNGEE. The CDR3 loop spans 14 amino acids. Losses at the gene ends were 3 bases for V and 11 bases for J; bases not matched to a gene: 12. The CDR3 sequence is CASSDLDRGPSYTF. Written as DNA, the CDR3 is TGTGCCAGCAGCGACCTCGACAGGGGTCCTTCATACACCTTC.

This chain links TRBV27 with TRBJ2-1, with D tentatively TRBD2 (6 bases). The CDR3 totals 14 residues. CDR1 MNHEY and CDR2 SMNVEV come from the germline V gene (reference sequence). V lost 3 bases, J lost 5 bases, and 11 bases lay in between. This CDR3 is CASSFPGVNNEQFF. DNA of the CDR3: TGTGCCAGCAGTTTTCCGGGGGTAAACAATGAGCAGTTCTTC.

The chain carries TRBV9 and TRBJ2-3; D is unresolved. Looked up from germline, CDR1 is SGDLS and CDR2 is YYNGEE. Trimming shortened V by 0 bases and J by 0 bases, and 8 bases separated the two germline ends. The CDR3 runs to 15 residues. In DNA form, the CDR3 reads TGTGCCAGCAGCGTAGCAGATTTTAGCACAGATACGCAGTATTTT. It codes for CASSVADFSTDTQYF.

The DNA for the CDR3 is TGTGCCAGCAGTCCCGGGACGTCCGACGGGGGCTACACCTTC. It yields the protein CASSPGTSDGGYTF. The chain uses TRBV27 and TRBJ1-2; D perhaps matches TRBD1 (5 bases). The germline CDR1 and CDR2 sequences are MNHEY and SMNVEV (reference sequence). Trimming left V 5 bases short and J 8 bases short, with 18 bases between. The CDR3 length is 14 residues.

This chain uses TRBV7-2 with TRBJ2-1; possible D gene TRBD1, 5 bases. The CDR3 runs to 15 residues. V lost 4 bases and J 0 bases, leaving 10 bases between the germline ends. CDR1 is SGHTA and CDR2 is FQGNSA in the germline V gene. CDR3 region: CASSSGHRSYNEQFF. The CDR3 DNA reads TGTGCCAGCAGCTCCGGACACCGCTCCTACAATGAGCAGTTCTTC. Together with reference TRBV7-2 and TRBJ2-1, the CDR3 gives the full variable domain: GAGVSQSPSNKVTEKGKDVELRCDPISGHTALYWYRQSLGQGLEFLIYFQGNSAPDKSGLPSDRFSAERTGGSVSTLTIQRTQQEDSAVYLCASSSGHRSYNEQFFGPGTRLTVL.

This rearrangement joins TRBV5-1 to TRBJ2-7; a weak D match, TRBD1 (5 bases). The CDR3 length is 14 residues. V was pared by 4 bases and J by 0 bases, with 11 bases between. Germline CDR1 SGHRS, CDR2 YFSETQ. CDR3 DNA: TGCGCCAGCAGCCTAGGGGTGACCTCCTACGAGCAGTACTTC. Residues: CASSLGVTSYEQYF.

The V and J genes are TRBV6-1 and TRBJ1-2; TRBD1 matches 10 bases. From germline, CDR1 is MNHNS and CDR2 SASEGT. The CDR3 totals 15 residues. V shed 5 bases, J shed 3 bases, and the junction held 6 bases outside the gene matches. The CDR3 nucleotides read TGTGCCAGCAGTCGCGTGGACAGGGGGGACTATGGCTACACCTTC. It codes for CASSRVDRGDYGYTF.

CDR3 bases: TGTGCCAGCAGCACCATAGCGGTCACCGGGGAGCTGTTTTTT. It specifies CASSTIAVTGELFF. This rearrangement joins TRBV5-6 to TRBJ2-2; D might be TRBD2 (6 bases). The germline CDR1 and CDR2 sequences are SGHDT and YYEEEE. The CDR3 runs 14 residues. The germline V and J ends were trimmed by 4 bases and 4 bases, with 11 bases remaining between them.

The chain is built from TRBV27 and TRBJ2-3, with unresolved D. V lost 4 bases and J lost 1, with 12 bases in between. Germline assignment: CDR1 MNHEY and CDR2 SMNVEV (reference sequence). CDR3 size: 15 residues. CDR3 sequence: CASSSRNDRTDTQYF. The CDR3 region has the DNA TGTGCCAGCAGTTCTCGGAATGACCGCACAGATACGCAGTATTTT.

The chain has TRBV13 and TRBJ2-1; a weak D match, TRBD1 (7 bases). Between the trimmed V and J ends, which lost 11 bases and 5 bases, there was a span of 13 bases. In germline, CDR1 is PRHDT, CDR2 FYEKMQ (reference sequence). This CDR3 region has 12 residues. CDR3 sequence: CAGGTVHNEQFF. CDR3 nucleotide sequence: TGTGCCGGGGGGACAGTTCACAATGAGCAGTTCTTC. The entire variable domain, with the rest obtained from reference TRBV13 and TRBJ2-1, is as follows: AAGVIQSPRHLIKEKRETATLKCYPIPRHDTVYWYQQGPGQDPQFLISFYEKMQSDKGSIPDRFSAQQFSDYHSELNMSSLELGDSALYFCAGGTVHNEQFFGPGTRLTVL.

The V gene is TRBV30, the J gene TRBJ2-7, with 9 bases that match TRBD2. The CDR3 has 12 residues. The germline V gene has CDR1 GTSNPN and CDR2 SVGIG (reference sequence). V was clipped by 4 bases and J by 4 bases; unmatched bases: 2. The CDR3 nucleotides are TGTGCCTGGATGCTAGCGGGGTACGAGCAGTACTTC. Its translation: CAWMLAGYEQYF.

This chain connects TRBV5-8 to TRBJ2-5; 7 bases line up with TRBD1. V lost 2 bases, J lost 3 bases, and 1 base stayed unmatched. From germline, CDR1 is SGHTS and CDR2 YDEGEE. This CDR3 has 13 amino acids. The CDR3 loop reads CASSFGTEETQYF. Here the CDR3 DNA reads TGTGCCAGCAGCTTTGGGACAGAAGAGACCCAGTACTTC.

The rearrangement links TRBV18 to TRBJ2-3, with TRBD2 identical over 7 bases. The CDR3 consists of 17 residues. The trim removed 2 bases at V and 0 bases at J, leaving 8 bases unmatched. The germline gives CDR1 KGHSH, CDR2 LQKENI. DNA for the CDR3: TGTGCCAGCTCACCAAGACTACCTAGCGGAAGCACAGATACGCAGTATTTT. Its protein is CASSPRLPSGSTDTQYF.